This T cell receptor beta chain is drawn from a study of T cells after yellow fever vaccination. Study in general: The authors prepared low-cell-number fractions using SMART-Seq v4 Ultra Low Input.

TCRdb re-derived calls from the 5' RACE reads in MiXCR, one entry per CDR3 protein. The sample contains some 550,000 distinct CDR3 sequences, 15% to 20% of which appear only once. This clonotype occurred a few times. Germline-derived CDR1 and CDR2 are LGHNA and YSLEER. The trim removed 3 bases at V and 8 bases at J, leaving 7 bases unmatched. The CDR3 is made up of 17 amino acids. The sequencing here drew on PBMCs, taken 15 days after the yellow fever booster vaccination. The chain uses TRBV4-3 and TRBJ2-1; 16 bases agree with TRBD2. This receptor was identified in a man aged 25-45 years who received the YFV17D yellow fever vaccine. The CDR3 is CASSQGLAGGPVYEQFF. CDR3 in DNA: TGCGCCAGCAGCCAGGGACTAGCGGGAGGGCCAGTCTATGAGCAGTTCTTC.